This T cell receptor (beta chain) appears in the sequencing data of a study of shared clonotypes between healthy human individuals (TCRdb year 2020). Turning to the overall study: The cohort included three men and a couple of women between 18 and 49 years of age. For each donor, CD4 naive and CD4 memory were each given three plates, CD8 naive was given two plates, and CD8 memory was given one plate. The study deeply sequenced blood TCR repertoires of about 5 healthy adults to estimate repertoire size and the extent of clonotype sharing between individuals. To increase sequencing depth and limit assay-specific biases, different laboratories used diverse techniques to prepare libraries and sequence TCR repertoires. Leukapheresis yielded between about 0.8 and 8.9 billion PBMCs per donor. General study outcomes and caveats: Because the study included a small number of donors, the genetic and exposure-history diversity represented was limited. Naive subsets generally had larger estimated clonotype richness than memory subsets did. Sampling was restricted to blood, and TCR repertoires in tissue are likely to differ from TCR repertoires in blood. Pairwise subsampling indicated that sequencing depth was expected to affect the degree of clonotype sharing among donors. Compared with non-shared clonotypes, clonotypes shared by all four sorted-subset donors had higher generation probabilities. Even with the large sequencing depth, rarefaction of the sorted-subset datasets indicated that sequencing was incomplete. Sharing across a handful of donors was observed for around 4.8% of naive CD4, over 3% of naive CD8, 2% to 2.5% of memory CD4, and around 0.44% of memory CD8 clonotypes.

Using the deep immunoSEQ assay, TCR CDR3 regions were amplified from genomic DNA by multiplex PCR. Genomic DNA extracted from each cell subset was distributed evenly over all wells of several immunoSEQ 96-well plates, and each plate served as one replicate. For sorted subsets, each replicate PCR was loaded with 200 ng genomic DNA, equivalent to 30,000 or so T cell genomes. Purified libraries were quantified with a Qubit 3.0 fluorometer, sized on a Bioanalyzer 2100, and re-quantified with the KAPA Library Quantification kit. Every immunoSEQ 96-well plate was sequenced on a dedicated single-read 150-cycle Illumina NextSeq 550 flow cell. The paper's processing steps were these. Because only junctional sequences without quality scores were contained in the immunoSEQ output, filtering matching that applied to full-length reads could not be performed. To assign V/J genes and CDR3, sequences were annotated using PyIR, a Python wrapper for IgBLAST v1.9, with IMGT germline references. Reads were removed for weak V/J assignments (E-value above 1e-6), missing CDR3, stop codons, out-of-frame junctions, or ambiguous translated residues. V3J clonotypes were defined as sequences sharing an identical inferred V gene, J gene, and CDR3 amino acid sequence. Percentage overlap between repertoires was calculated by dividing the number of shared unique clonotypes by the size of the smaller repertoire. Repertoire richness was assessed with RTK rarefaction, the Chao1 estimator, and Recon v2.1 estimates of unobserved clonotypes. OLGA was used to compute generation probabilities for all TCRbeta clonotypes that the gDNA method yielded from four donors. TCRdb took over this immuneACCESS table, retaining in-frame rearrangements with V and J assigned. Such tables are incomplete; in checked studies, under half of the missing clones stem from an unresolved V gene, and the remainder is unexplained. V and J calls and clone size are copied from that table; D and trimming were computed from the DNA. The sample table lists 2 million to 3 million clones, approximately 90% of them with a count of one. The top ten constitute around 0.14% of the sample.

Donors were healthy HIV-negative adults with no recently reported acute infections or vaccinations. Every donor was a Caucasian adult living in Nashville, Tennessee, USA. CD4+ T cells were enriched by magnetic negative selection; naive cells were then positively selected on CD45RA, and the negative fraction formed the memory subset. After blood collection by leukapheresis, PBMCs were isolated using Ficoll-Histopaque density gradient centrifugation and then cryopreserved in the vapor phase of liquid nitrogen. Analytical flow cytometry was used to check the purity and quantity of each magnetically sorted T cell population. Genomic DNA was isolated from each sorted fraction and quantified by UV absorbance on a Nanodrop 2000c. The germline V gene yields SGHRS for CDR1 and YFSETQ for CDR2. Its CDR3 holds 17 amino acids, cysteine through phenylalanine. CDR3 DNA only is kept here, 51 bases in frame from base 1. Ends trimmed: V by 4 bases, J by 1 base; bases unmatched to a gene: 5.

As to this clone: Its antigen is not yet known. No clone much larger than this one lies a single base away; base qualities are absent.

This receptor was taken from a man in his late teens or twenties in good health. The sequenced sample was naive CD4+ T cells sorted from blood. What the cell subset or site label conveys for this sample: CD45RA+ positively selected. The chain is assembled from TRBV5-1 and TRBJ2-2, and TRBD2 aligns with 12 junction nucleotides. The CDR3 region has the sequence CASSPRTSGVNTGELFF. The DNA sequence is given as TGCGCCAGCAGCCCTCGGACTAGCGGGGTGAACACCGGGGAGCTGTTTTTT.